These 19 T cell receptor beta chains were sequenced from one sample in a study of T cell repertoires in cytomegalovirus infection. TCRdb fed the reads into MiXCR, producing one record per CDR3 protein. The sample records some 200,000 distinct CDR3 sequences, about 38% being singletons. These receptors have no identified antigens. This specimen was CD8+ T cells from cultured PBMCs, taken from culture after CMV antigen stimulation. The source is a human donor in good health (CMV status not recorded). Some clones in this sample may be carry-over from other donors' samples.

This clonotype appeared many times. V gene TRBV2 combines with J gene TRBJ1-6, with D uncertain. Germline CDR1 reads SNHLY; CDR2 reads FYNNEI. The CDR3 is 15 residues long. V gave up 8 bases and J gave up 2 bases, with 13 bases separating them. The CDR3 is CASHGVGTYNSPLHF. The CDR3 DNA reads as TGTGCCAGCCATGGGGTTGGGACCTATAATTCACCCCTCCACTTT.

This clonotype was recorded at least ten times. The chain employs TRBV6-1 and TRBJ2-7; weak D call: TRBD1 (6 bases). Germline CDR1 MNHNS, CDR2 SASEGT. The CDR3 has 14 amino acids. V was shortened by 6 bases and J by 0 bases, with 12 bases between the two germline ends. This CDR3 reads CASSLGASSYEQYF. The CDR3 nucleotides are TGTGCCAGCAGCCTGGGGGCCTCCTCCTACGAGCAGTACTTC.

V usage is TRBV6-6 and J usage is TRBJ1-1, with D perhaps TRBD1 (6 bases). The CDR3 is 14 residues long. Germline V gives CDR1 MNHNY, CDR2 SVGAGI (reference sequence). Trimming removed 3 bases from V and 0 bases from J, with 8 bases in between. CDR3 sequence reads: CASSYQGLNTEAFF. The CDR3, as DNA: TGTGCCAGCAGTTATCAGGGGTTGAACACTGAAGCTTTCTTT.

This clonotype occurred many times. The V gene is TRBV7-2, the J gene TRBJ2-7; the D is unclear. The V gene lost 4 bases and the J gene lost 3 bases, with 10 bases spanning the gap. The CDR3 extends over 13 amino acids. Germline CDR1 SGHTA, CDR2 FQGNSA. This CDR3 is CASSSPSHYEQYF. The CDR3 DNA is TGTGCCAGCAGCTCCCCTTCTCACTACGAGCAGTACTTC.

The gene calls are TRBV27 and TRBJ1-4; a weak D match, TRBD1 (5 bases). With 2 bases removed from V and 2 bases from J, the gap between germline ends came to 9 bases. Germline V gives CDR1 MNHEY, CDR2 SMNVEV (reference sequence). This CDR3 comprises 15 residues. DNA of the CDR3: TGTGCCAGCAGTTTAACCAGGGCCACTAATGAAAAACTGTTTTTT. Translation: CASSLTRATNEKLFF.

The chain uses TRBV12-3 or TRBV12-4 and TRBJ2-3, with 9 bases identical to TRBD1. The CDR3 spans 11 residues. V shed 11 bases and J 8 bases; nucleotides not matched to a gene: 5. CDR3 in DNA: TGTGCCCCCGGGACAGGGACTACGCAGTATTTT. This translates into CAPGTGTTQYF.

The gene calls are TRBV28 and TRBJ1-1; D is perhaps TRBD1 (5 bases). Germline V gene sequence: CDR1 MDHEN, CDR2 SYDVKM. This CDR3 has 14 residues. Trimming cost V 5 bases and J 1 base, with 11 bases left between them. The CDR3 DNA is TGTGCCAGCAGTCTTCCCGGGACGAACACTGAAGCTTTCTTT. Translating gives CASSLPGTNTEAFF. The entire variable domain, with the rest obtained from reference TRBV28 and TRBJ1-1, is as follows: DVKVTQSSRYLVKRTGEKVFLECVQDMDHENMFWYRQDPGLGLRLIYFSYDVKMKEKGDIPEGYSVSREKKERFSLILESASTNQTSMYLCASSLPGTNTEAFFGQGTRLTVV.

V usage is TRBV6-6 and J usage is TRBJ2-2, with 8 bases fitting TRBD1. CDR1 and CDR2 from the germline V gene are MNHNY and SVGAGI (reference sequence). The CDR3 length is 15 residues. With V trimmed by 8 bases and J by 8 bases, 13 bases remained unmatched. The CDR3 sequence: CASAPGQGPLGELFF. In DNA form, the CDR3 reads TGTGCCAGCGCCCCAGGACAGGGACCCCTTGGGGAGCTGTTTTTT.

The gene calls are TRBV11-2 and TRBJ2-2; TRBD1 aligns across 9 bases. The CDR3 loop spans 17 amino acids. V lost 5 bases and J lost 2; bases outside the gene matches: 9. Looked up from germline, CDR1 is SGHAT and CDR2 is FQNNGV. CDR3 sequence: CASSTDMGQGNTGELFF. In DNA form, the CDR3 reads TGTGCCAGCAGCACGGACATGGGACAGGGAAACACCGGGGAGCTGTTTTTT.

This clonotype came up a few times. As DNA, the CDR3 is TGTGCCAGCAGTTTATCGAGGGACGGCGGGGAGCTGTTTTTT. This sequence encodes CASSLSRDGGELFF. The chain links TRBV27 to TRBJ2-2, with D perhaps being TRBD1 or TRBD2 (5 bases each). V lost 0 bases and J 7 bases, leaving 9 bases between the germline ends. Germline V gene sequence: CDR1 MNHEY, CDR2 SMNVEV (reference sequence). This CDR3 is built from 14 residues.

This clonotype was found many times. The chain uses TRBV27 and TRBJ2-7; TRBD2 aligns across 9 bases. Germline V lookup: CDR1 MNHEY, CDR2 SMNVEV (reference sequence). Trimming took 5 bases from V and 3 from J; bases not matched to a gene: 8. The CDR3 spans 15 residues. In DNA, the CDR3 is TGTGCCAGCAGTCCCATAGCGGGAGCACACTACGAGCAGTACTTC. As protein: CASSPIAGAHYEQYF.

This clonotype has ten or more counts. This chain connects TRBV6-1 to TRBJ2-7, with D hard to call. This CDR3 region has 13 residues. Trimming left V 0 bases short and J 3 bases short, with 6 bases between. The germline V gene has CDR1 MNHNS and CDR2 SASEGT. The CDR3 DNA is TGTGCCAGCAGTGAAGCCAGGCACTACGAGCAGTACTTC. This codes for CASSEARHYEQYF.

The chain combines TRBV12-3 or TRBV12-4 with TRBJ2-2; 7 bases match TRBD2. The J segment lost 8 bases and the V segment lost 6 bases, leaving 15 bases of the junction unmatched. There are 16 residues in the CDR3. CDR3 sequence: CASSRNLAGTKGELFF. The CDR3 nucleotides are TGTGCCAGCAGCCGCAACTTAGCGGGTACGAAGGGGGAGCTGTTTTTT.

In this sample, this clonotype turned up many times. The chain couples TRBV5-5 to TRBJ2-1, with 9 bases matching TRBD2. In germline, CDR1 is SGHKS, CDR2 YYEKEE (reference sequence). The V and J ends lost 0 bases and 8 bases, in that order; junction bases with no gene match: 9. CDR3 length: 16 amino acids. The CDR3 protein is CASSLVGTSLYDEQFF. The CDR3 DNA reads TGTGCCAGCAGCTTGGTTGGGACTAGCCTGTACGATGAGCAGTTCTTC.

The CDR3 coding sequence is TGTGCCAGCAGCGCCCCGGGGACTGAAGCTTTCTTT. As protein: CASSAPGTEAFF. This chain joins TRBV7-3 and TRBJ1-1, with D uncertain. V dropped 5 bases and J dropped 5 bases, with 9 bases sitting between them. Germline CDR1 and CDR2: SGHTA and FQGTGA. This CDR3 has 12 amino acids. Together with reference TRBV7-3 and TRBJ1-1, the CDR3 gives the full variable domain: GAGVSQTPSNKVTEKGKYVELRCDPISGHTALYWYRQSLGQGPEFLIYFQGTGAADDSGLPNDRFFAVRPEGSVSTLKIQRTERGDSAVYLCASSAPGTEAFFGQGTRLTVV.

The genes are TRBV7-9 and TRBJ1-2; TRBD1 aligns across 7 bases. The germline V gene has CDR1 SEHNR and CDR2 FQNEAQ (reference sequence). Unmatched junction bases numbered 7, after V lost 5 bases and J lost 1 base. The CDR3 loop spans 15 amino acids. The CDR3 bases are TGTGCCAGCAGCGCGGGACAGCGGATTAACTATGGCTACACCTTC. Its translation is CASSAGQRINYGYTF. The full variable domain, in which reference TRBV7-9 and TRBJ1-2 provide the parts outside the CDR3, is DTGVSQNPRHKITKRGQNVTFRCDPISEHNRLYWYRQTLGQGPEFLTYFQNEAQLEKSRLLSDRFSAERPKGSFSTLEIQRTEQGDSAMYLCASSAGQRINYGYTFGSGTRLTVV.

This clonotype has a count of ten or more. The chain carries TRBV4-1 and TRBJ2-3; D gene uncertain. The CDR3 is made up of 17 amino acids. Trimming cost V 4 bases and J 2 bases, with 19 bases left between them. The germline gives CDR1 MGHRA, CDR2 YSYEKL. In DNA, the CDR3 is TGCGCCAGCAGCCTCAGAGGAACACTCCTTGTCACAGATACGCAGTATTTT. Protein sequence: CASSLRGTLLVTDTQYF.

The V call is TRBV6-5, the J call TRBJ2-1; D is possibly TRBD2 (6 bases). Germline lookup yields CDR1 MNHEY and CDR2 SVGAGI. The CDR3 is made up of 14 amino acids. Trimming pared 8 bases from V and 0 bases from J, leaving 11 bases between. The CDR3 nucleotides are TGTGCCAGCGGAGCGGGTAGCTCCTACAATGAGCAGTTCTTC. This sequence encodes CASGAGSSYNEQFF.

A word on this clonotype: At one end the junction does not follow the germline gene, possibly because of a read error. The chain has TRBV7-6 and TRBJ2-1, with TRBD1 matching 11 bases. Looked up from germline, CDR1 is SGHVS and CDR2 is FNYEAQ. The CDR3 length is 16 residues. CDR3 sequence reads: CASSLQDRGPGNERFF. The CDR3 bases are TGTGCCAGCAGCTTACAGGACAGGGGGCCGGGAAATGAGCGGTTCTTC.